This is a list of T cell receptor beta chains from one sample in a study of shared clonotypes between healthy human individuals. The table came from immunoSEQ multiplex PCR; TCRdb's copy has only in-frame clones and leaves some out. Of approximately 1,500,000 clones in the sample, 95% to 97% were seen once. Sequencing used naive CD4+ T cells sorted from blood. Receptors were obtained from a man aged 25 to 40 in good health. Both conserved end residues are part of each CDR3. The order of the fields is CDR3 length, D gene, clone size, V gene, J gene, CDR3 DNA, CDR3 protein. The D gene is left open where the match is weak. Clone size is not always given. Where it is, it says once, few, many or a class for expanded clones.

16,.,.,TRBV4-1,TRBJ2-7,TGCGCCAGCAGCCAAGATACGACTAGGGGGATATACGAGCAGTACTTC,CASSQDTTRGIYEQYF
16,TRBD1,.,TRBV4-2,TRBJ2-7,TGTGCCAGCAGCCAAGCTTTGGGACAGGGTCCCTACGAGCAGTACTTC,CASSQALGQGPYEQYF
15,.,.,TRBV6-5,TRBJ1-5,TGTGCCAGCAGTTTTAAGGGGGGGTTGAATCAGCCCCAGCATTTT,CASSFKGGLNQPQHF
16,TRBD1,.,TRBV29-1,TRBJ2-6,TGCAGCGCCTTGGGACAGGTGACGTCTGGGGCCAACGTCCTGACTTTC,CSALGQVTSGANVLTF
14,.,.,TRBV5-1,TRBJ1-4,TGCGCCAGCAGGAAAAGGAATTTGGATGAAAAACTGTTTTTT,CASRKRNLDEKLFF
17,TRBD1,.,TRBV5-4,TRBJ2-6,TGTGCCAGCAGCTTAACCTACAGGGGAACTGGGGCCAACGTCCTGACTTTC,CASSLTYRGTGANVLTF
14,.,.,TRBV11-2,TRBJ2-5,TGTGCCAGCAGCTTACTGAGCAGCGAGGGGACCCAGTACTTC,CASSLLSSEGTQYF
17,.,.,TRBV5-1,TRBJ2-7,TGCGCCAGCAGCGAGGGAAGGGGCGGGCAAACATCCTACGAGCAGTACTTC,CASSEGRGGQTSYEQYF
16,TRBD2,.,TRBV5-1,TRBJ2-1,TGCGCCAGCAGCTTGCGACTAGCGGGAGGGCTAAATGAGCAGTTCTTC,CASSLRLAGGLNEQFF
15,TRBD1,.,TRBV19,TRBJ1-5,TGTGCCAGTAGCGCGCCTAGGGGGCGAAATCAGCCCCAGCATTTT,CASSAPRGRNQPQHF
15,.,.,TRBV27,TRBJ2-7,TGTGCCAGCAGTAAAACCGACAGAATCTCCTACGAGCAGTACTTC,CASSKTDRISYEQYF
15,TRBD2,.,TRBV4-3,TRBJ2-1,TGCGCCAGCAGCCAAGAGTCCCTAGCGGGGGGTATTTCGTTCTTC,CASSQESLAGGISFF
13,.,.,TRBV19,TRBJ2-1,TGTGCCAGTAGTATAACGTTGGGCACCGAGGCGTTCTTC,CASSITLGTEAFF
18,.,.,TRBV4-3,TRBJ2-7,TGCGCCAGCAGCCAAGAAAGGCTCGGCGGGATTAGCTCCTACGAGCAGTACTTC,CASSQERLGGISSYEQYF
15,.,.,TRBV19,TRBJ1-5,TGTGCCACCAGAGGTCGGGCGGGGGGCAATCAGCCCCAGCATTTT,CATRGRAGGNQPQHF
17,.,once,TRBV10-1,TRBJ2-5,TGCGCCAGCAGTGAGTCGACGGGGGACGGGGTGGAAGAGACCCAGTACTTC,CASSESTGDGVEETQYF
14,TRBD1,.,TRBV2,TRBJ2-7,TGTGCCAGCGGCCGGACAGGGGTTCCCTACGAGCAGTACTTC,CASGRTGVPYEQYF
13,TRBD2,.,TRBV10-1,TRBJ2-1,TGCGCCAGCAGTGCCGGACTAGCGGGAAGGCAGTTCTTC,CASSAGLAGRQFF
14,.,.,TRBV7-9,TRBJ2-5,TGTGCCAGCAGCTTATTGGGGCGGCAAGAGACCCAGTACTTC,CASSLLGRQETQYF
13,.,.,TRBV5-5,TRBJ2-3,TGTGCCAGCAGCTTGTCGCCTTCAGATACGCAGTATTTT,CASSLSPSDTQYF
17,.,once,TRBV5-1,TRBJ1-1,TGCGCCAGCAGCTTGGCGGCAAGCTGGGTTACTACCAATGAAGCTTTCTTT,CASSLAASWVTTNEAFF
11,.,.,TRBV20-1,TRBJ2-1,TGCAGTGCTGGGAACAACAATGAGCAGTTCTTC,CSAGNNNEQFF
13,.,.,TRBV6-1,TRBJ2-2,TGTGCCACCTCCCCCCAGAGGGTCGGGGAGCTGTTTTTT,CATSPQRVGELFF
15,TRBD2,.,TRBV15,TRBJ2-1,TGTGCCACCAGCAGAGATCTAGCGGGGTACAATGAGCAGTTCTTC,CATSRDLAGYNEQFF
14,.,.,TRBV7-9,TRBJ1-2,TGTGCCAGCAGCTTAGCGCACGGGGTTGGTGGCTACACCTTC,CASSLAHGVGGYTF
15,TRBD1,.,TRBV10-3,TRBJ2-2,TGTGCCATCAGTCCCGGGACAGGGAACACCGGGGAGCTGTTTTTT,CAISPGTGNTGELFF
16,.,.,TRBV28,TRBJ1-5,TGTGCCAGCAGTCCCCCAGCGGGTCTTAGCAATCAGCCCCAGCATTTT,CASSPPAGLSNQPQHF
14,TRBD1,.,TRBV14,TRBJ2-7,TGTGCCAGCAGCCAAGACGCAGGGGGCTACGAGCAGTACTTC,CASSQDAGGYEQYF
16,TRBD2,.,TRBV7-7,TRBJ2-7,TGTGCTAGCAGCTTAAAACCGGGACTAGCGGTGGACGAGCAGTACTTC,CASSLKPGLAVDEQYF
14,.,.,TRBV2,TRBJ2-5,TGTGCCAGCAAGGGGGAGGGGTACCAAGAGACCCAGTACTTC,CASKGEGYQETQYF
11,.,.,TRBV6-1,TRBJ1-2,TGTGCCAGCTCTATTGGACAGAGCTACACCTTC,CASSIGQSYTF
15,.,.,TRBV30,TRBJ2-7,TGTGCCTGGAGTGTACCGTTTCGCGGAAAATACGAGCAGTACTTC,CAWSVPFRGKYEQYF
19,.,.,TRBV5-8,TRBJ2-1,TGTGCCAGCAGCTTGCCCACCTGGGGCTTACTTGCTACCTACAATGAGCAGTTCTTC,CASSLPTWGLLATYNEQFF
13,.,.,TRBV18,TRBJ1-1,TGTGCCAGCTCACCTCCGGCAGGGACAAGGGCTTTCTTT,CASSPPAGTRAFF
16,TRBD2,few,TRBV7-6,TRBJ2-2,TGTGCCAGCAGCAGAGACCGCGGGGGTAACACCGGGGAGCTGTTTTTT,CASSRDRGGNTGELFF
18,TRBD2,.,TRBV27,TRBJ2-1,TGTGCCAGCAGTTCCCCGCGGGAGGGCCGTCAACCCTACAATGAGCAGTTCTTC,CASSSPREGRQPYNEQFF
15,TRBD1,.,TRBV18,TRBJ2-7,TGTGCCAGCTCACCACCCGTCGGGACAGAGACCGAGCAGTACTTC,CASSPPVGTETEQYF
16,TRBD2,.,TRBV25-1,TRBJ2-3,TGTGCCAGCAGCCCAAAGCGGGGCTTGAGGACAGATACGCAGTATTTT,CASSPKRGLRTDTQYF
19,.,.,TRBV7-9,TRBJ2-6,TGTGCCAGCAGCCCACGACAGGAGGGGTTGAGCTCTGGGGCCAACGTCCTGACTTTC,CASSPRQEGLSSGANVLTF
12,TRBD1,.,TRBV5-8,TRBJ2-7,TGTGCCAGCAGCATACAGGGGCCCGAGCAGTACTTC,CASSIQGPEQYF
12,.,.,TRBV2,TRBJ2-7,TGTGCCAGCAGTCAAGATCTCTACGAGCAGTACTTC,CASSQDLYEQYF
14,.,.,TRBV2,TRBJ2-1,TGTGCCAGCATACGTTCGTCCAGGGAAGGAATGCAGTTCTTC,CASIRSSREGMQFF
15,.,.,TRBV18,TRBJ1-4,TGTGCCAGCTCACAACTCAGCTCCGAAAATGAAAAACTGTTTTTT,CASSQLSSENEKLFF
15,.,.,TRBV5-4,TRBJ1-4,TGTGCCAGCAGCTTGGCCAGGGGAACTAATGAAAAACTGTTTTTT,CASSLARGTNEKLFF
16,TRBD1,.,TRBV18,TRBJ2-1,TGTGCCAGCTCACAGACAGGGGGTCGAAATTACAATGAGCAGTTCTTC,CASSQTGGRNYNEQFF
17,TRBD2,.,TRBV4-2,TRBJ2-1,TGTGCCAGCAGCCAAGATGGGACTAGCGGGCCGTACAATGAGCAGTTCTTC,CASSQDGTSGPYNEQFF
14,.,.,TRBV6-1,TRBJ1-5,TGTGCCAGCAGTGAAAGAGGGGGAGGTCAGCCCCAGCATTTT,CASSERGGGQPQHF
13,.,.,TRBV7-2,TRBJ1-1,TGTGCCAGCAGCTGGAAGGCGGGCACTGAAGCTTTCTTT,CASSWKAGTEAFF
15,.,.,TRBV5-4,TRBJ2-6,TGTGCCAGCAGCTTGTTAGGCTCTGGGGCCAACGTCCTGACTTTC,CASSLLGSGANVLTF
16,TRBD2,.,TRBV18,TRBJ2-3,TGTGCCAGCTCCCCCTTGACTAGCGATCTAACAGATACGCAGTATTTT,CASSPLTSDLTDTQYF
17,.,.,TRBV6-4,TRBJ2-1,TGTGCCAGCAGCCCCACCGGGACACCGAGCTCCTACAATGAGCAGTTCTTC,CASSPTGTPSSYNEQFF
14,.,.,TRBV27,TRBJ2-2,TGTGCCAGCAGTTTCCAGGGGATGACCGGGGAGCTGTTTTTT,CASSFQGMTGELFF
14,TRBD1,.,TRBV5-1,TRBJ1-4,TGCGCCAGCAGCTTTACAGGGGGAGCTGAAAAACTGTTTTTT,CASSFTGGAEKLFF